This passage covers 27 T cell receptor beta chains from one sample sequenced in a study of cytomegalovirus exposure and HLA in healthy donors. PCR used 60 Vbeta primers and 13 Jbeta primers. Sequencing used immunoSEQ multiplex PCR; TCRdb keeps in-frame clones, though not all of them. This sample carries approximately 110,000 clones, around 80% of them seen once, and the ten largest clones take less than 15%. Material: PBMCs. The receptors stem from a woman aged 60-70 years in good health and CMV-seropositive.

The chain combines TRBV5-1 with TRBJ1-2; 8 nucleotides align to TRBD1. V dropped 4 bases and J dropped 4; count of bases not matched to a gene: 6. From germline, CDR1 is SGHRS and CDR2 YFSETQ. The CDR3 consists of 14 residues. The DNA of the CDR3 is TGCGCCAGCAGCCCACAGGGGGACAGCTATGGCTACACCTTC. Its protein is CASSPQGDSYGYTF.

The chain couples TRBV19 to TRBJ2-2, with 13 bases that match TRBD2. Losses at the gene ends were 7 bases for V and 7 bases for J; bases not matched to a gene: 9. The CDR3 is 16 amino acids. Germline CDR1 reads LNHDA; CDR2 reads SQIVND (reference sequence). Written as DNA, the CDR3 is TGTGCCAGTACCCTCGGGACTAGCGGGATTGTCGGGGAGCTGTTTTTT. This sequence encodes CASTLGTSGIVGELFF.

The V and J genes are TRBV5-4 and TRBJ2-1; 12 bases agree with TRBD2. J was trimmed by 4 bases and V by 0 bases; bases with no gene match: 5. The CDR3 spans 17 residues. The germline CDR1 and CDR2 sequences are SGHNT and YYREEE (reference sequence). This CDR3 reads CASSLVRLAGVYNEQFF. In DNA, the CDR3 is TGTGCCAGCAGCTTGGTGCGACTAGCGGGAGTGTACAATGAGCAGTTCTTC.

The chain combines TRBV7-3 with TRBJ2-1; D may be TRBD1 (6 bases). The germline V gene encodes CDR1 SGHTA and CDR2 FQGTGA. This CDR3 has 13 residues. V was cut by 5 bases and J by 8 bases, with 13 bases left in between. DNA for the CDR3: TGTGCCAGCAGCGACATACAGGGAGATGAGCAGTTCTTC. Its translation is CASSDIQGDEQFF. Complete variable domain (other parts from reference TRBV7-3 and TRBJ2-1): GAGVSQTPSNKVTEKGKYVELRCDPISGHTALYWYRQSLGQGPEFLIYFQGTGAADDSGLPNDRFFAVRPEGSVSTLKIQRTERGDSAVYLCASSDIQGDEQFFGPGTRLTVL.

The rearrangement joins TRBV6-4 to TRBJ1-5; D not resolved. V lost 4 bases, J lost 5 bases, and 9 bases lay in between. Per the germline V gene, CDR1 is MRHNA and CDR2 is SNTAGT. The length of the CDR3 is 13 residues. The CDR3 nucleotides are TGTGCCAGCAGTGTCTATACCGATCAGCCCCAGCATTTT. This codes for CASSVYTDQPQHF.

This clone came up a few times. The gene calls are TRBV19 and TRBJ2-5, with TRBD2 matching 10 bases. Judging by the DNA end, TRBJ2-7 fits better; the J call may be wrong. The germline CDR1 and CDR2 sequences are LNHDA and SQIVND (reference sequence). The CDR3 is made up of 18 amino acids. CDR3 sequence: CASSMGSSGRATSYEQYF. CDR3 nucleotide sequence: TGTGCCAGTAGTATGGGGTCCAGCGGGAGGGCCACCTCCTACGAGCAGTACTTC.

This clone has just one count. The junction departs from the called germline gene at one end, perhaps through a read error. As DNA, the CDR3 is TGTGCCAGCACCTCGGGGGACAGAGGGGGAACTGGAGCTTTCTTT. Amino acid sequence: CASTSGDRGGTGAFF. This chain uses TRBV6-6 with TRBJ1-1, with 7 bases matching TRBD1. The germline gives CDR1 MNHNY, CDR2 SVGAGI (reference sequence). The CDR3 spans 15 residues.

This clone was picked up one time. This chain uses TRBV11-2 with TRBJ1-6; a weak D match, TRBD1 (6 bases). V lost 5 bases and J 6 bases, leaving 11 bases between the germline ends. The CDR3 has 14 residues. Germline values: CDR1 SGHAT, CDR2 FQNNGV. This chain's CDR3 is CASSPQGGNSPLHF. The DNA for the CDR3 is TGTGCCAGCAGCCCTCAAGGGGGTAATTCACCCCTCCACTTT.

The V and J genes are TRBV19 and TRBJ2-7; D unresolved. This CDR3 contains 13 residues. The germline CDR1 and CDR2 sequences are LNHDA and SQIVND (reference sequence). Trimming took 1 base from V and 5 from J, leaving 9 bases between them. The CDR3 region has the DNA TGTGCCAGTAGTATAGGTTCGGTTAACGAGCAGTACTTC. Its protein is CASSIGSVNEQYF.

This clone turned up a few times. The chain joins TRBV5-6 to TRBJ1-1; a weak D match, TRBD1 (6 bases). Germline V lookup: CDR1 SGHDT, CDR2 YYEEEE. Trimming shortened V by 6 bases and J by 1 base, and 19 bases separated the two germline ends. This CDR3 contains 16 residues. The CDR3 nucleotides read TGTGCCAGCAACCCGAGGGGGGGCGCAAGGAACACTGAAGCTTTCTTT. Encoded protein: CASNPRGGARNTEAFF.

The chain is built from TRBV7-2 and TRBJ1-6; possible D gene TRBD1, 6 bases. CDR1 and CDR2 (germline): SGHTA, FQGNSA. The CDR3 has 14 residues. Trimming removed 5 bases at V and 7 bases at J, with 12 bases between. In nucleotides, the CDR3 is TGTGCCAGCAGCCTCCGACAGGTGAATTCACCCCTCCACTTT. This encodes CASSLRQVNSPLHF.

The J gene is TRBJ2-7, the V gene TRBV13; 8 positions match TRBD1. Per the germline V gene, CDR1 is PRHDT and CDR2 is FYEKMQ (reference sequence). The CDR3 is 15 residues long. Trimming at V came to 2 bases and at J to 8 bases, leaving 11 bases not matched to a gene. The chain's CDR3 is CASSLWGQDYSKQYF. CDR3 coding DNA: TGTGCCAGCAGCTTATGGGGACAGGACTACTCGAAGCAGTACTTC.

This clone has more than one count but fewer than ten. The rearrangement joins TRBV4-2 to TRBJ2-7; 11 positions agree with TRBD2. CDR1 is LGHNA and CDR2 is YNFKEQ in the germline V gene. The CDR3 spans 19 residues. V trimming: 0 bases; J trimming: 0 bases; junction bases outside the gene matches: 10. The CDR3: CASSQERGLAGRSSYEQYF. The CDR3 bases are TGTGCCAGCAGCCAAGAACGCGGACTAGCGGGTAGGAGCTCCTACGAGCAGTACTTC.

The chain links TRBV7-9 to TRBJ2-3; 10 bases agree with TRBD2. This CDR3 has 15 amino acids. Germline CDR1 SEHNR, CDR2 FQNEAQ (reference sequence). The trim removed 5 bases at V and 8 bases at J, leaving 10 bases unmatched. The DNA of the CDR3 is TGTGCCAGCAGCCGTACAACTAGCGGGACTACTACGCAGTATTTT. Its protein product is CASSRTTSGTTTQYF. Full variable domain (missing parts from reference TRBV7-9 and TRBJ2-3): DTGVSQNPRHKITKRGQNVTFRCDPISEHNRLYWYRQTLGQGPEFLTYFQNEAQLEKSRLLSDRFSAERPKGSFSTLEIQRTEQGDSAMYLCASSRTTSGTTTQYFGPGTRLTVL.

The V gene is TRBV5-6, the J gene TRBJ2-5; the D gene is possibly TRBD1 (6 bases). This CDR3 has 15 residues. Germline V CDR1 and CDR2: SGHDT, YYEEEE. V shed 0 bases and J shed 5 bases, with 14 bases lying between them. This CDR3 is CASSLEQGLGETQYF. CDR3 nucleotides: TGTGCCAGCAGCTTGGAACAGGGTTTGGGGGAGACCCAGTACTTC.

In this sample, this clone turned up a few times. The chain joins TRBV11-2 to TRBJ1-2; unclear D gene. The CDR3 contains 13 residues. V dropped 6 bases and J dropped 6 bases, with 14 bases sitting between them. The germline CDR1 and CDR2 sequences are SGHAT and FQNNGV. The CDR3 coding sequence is TGTGCCAGCAGTCCAATAGCGACGCATGGCTACACCTTC. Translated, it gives CASSPIATHGYTF.

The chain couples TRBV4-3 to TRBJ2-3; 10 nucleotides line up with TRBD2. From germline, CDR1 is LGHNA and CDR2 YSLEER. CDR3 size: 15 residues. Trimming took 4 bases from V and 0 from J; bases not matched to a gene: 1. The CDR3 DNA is TGCGCCAGCAGCCGAGCGGGGGGGAGCACAGATACGCAGTATTTT. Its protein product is CASSRAGGSTDTQYF.

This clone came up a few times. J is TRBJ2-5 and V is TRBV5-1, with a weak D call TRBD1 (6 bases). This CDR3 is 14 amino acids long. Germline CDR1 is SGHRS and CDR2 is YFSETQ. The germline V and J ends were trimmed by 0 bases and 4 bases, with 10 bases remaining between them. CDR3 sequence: CASSLAGVSETQYF. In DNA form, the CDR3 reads TGCGCCAGCAGCTTGGCAGGGGTGTCAGAGACCCAGTACTTC.

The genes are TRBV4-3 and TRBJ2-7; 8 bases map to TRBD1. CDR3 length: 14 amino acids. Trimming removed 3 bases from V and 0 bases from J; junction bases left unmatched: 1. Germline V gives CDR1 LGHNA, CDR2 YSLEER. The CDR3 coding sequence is TGCGCCAGCAGCCAGGGACAGGACTCCTACGAGCAGTACTTC. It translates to CASSQGQDSYEQYF.

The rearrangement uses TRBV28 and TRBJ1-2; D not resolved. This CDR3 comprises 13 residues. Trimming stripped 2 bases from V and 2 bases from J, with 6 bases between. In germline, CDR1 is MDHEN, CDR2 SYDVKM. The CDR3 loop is CASSLLQNYGYTF. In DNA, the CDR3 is TGTGCCAGCAGTTTACTACAGAACTATGGCTACACCTTC.

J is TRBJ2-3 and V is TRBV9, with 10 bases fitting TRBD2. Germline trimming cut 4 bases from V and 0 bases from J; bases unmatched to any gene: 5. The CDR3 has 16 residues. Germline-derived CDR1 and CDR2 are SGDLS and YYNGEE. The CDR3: CASSPGLASSTDTQYF. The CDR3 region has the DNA TGTGCCAGCAGCCCGGGACTAGCGTCGAGCACAGATACGCAGTATTTT.

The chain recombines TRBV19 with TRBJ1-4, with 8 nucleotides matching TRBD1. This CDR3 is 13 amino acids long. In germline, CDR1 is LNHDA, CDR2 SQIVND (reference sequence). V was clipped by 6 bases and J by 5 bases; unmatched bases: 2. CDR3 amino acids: CASSGDRNEKLFF. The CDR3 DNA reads TGTGCCAGTAGCGGGGACAGGAATGAAAAACTGTTTTTT.

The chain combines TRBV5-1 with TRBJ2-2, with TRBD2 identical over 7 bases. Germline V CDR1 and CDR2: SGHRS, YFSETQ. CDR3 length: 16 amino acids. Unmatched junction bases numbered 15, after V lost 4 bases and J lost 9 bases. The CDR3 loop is CASSMPTSLRLRELFF. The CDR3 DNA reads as TGCGCCAGCAGCATGCCGACTAGCCTCCGCTTGCGGGAGCTGTTTTTT.

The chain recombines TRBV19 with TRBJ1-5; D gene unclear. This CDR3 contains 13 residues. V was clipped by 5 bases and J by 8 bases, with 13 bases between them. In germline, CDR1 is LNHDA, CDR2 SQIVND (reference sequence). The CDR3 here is CASSPRFSEPQHF. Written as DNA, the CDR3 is TGTGCCAGTAGTCCTCGGTTTTCGGAGCCCCAGCATTTT.

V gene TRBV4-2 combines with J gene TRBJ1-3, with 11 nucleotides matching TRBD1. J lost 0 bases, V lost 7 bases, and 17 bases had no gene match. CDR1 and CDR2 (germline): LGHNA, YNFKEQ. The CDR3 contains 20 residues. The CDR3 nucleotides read TGTGCCAGCACCTTGAACCGGGACAGGGGGTTCGTTGGCTCTGGAAACACCATATATTTT. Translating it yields CASTLNRDRGFVGSGNTIYF.

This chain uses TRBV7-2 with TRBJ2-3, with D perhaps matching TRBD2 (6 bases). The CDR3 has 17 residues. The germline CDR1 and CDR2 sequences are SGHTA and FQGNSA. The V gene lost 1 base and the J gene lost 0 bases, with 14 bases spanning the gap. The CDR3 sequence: CASSLGPAGLSTDTQYF. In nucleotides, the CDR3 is TGTGCCAGCAGCTTAGGTCCGGCGGGGCTTAGCACAGATACGCAGTATTTT.

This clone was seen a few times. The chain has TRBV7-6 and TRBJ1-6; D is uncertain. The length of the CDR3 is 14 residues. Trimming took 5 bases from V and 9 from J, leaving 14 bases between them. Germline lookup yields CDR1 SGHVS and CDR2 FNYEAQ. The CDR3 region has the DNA TGTGCCAGCAGCCCTGGAGGCGGAAGTTCACCCCTCCACTTT. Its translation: CASSPGGGSSPLHF.